This T cell receptor (beta chain) was found in a study of blood T cells in healthy people across ages. Study-wide points: It was not known whether donors were CMV positive (a possible confounder of expanded clonotype changes).

There were at least 5.5 micrograms of total RNA extracted from every sample. On this clonotype itself: Its antigen is currently unknown.

The second PCR ran about 6 to 12 cycles with a sample-barcoded 5' primer and J-beta primers. Sequencing of every sample gave 2.5 million or more CDR3-containing paired-end reads. Each CDR3 protein is one row after TCRdb ran MiXCR on the 5' RACE reads. The profile shows fewer than 2,000,000 distinct CDR3 sequences, about 35% of them singletons. V was shortened by 6 bases and J by 2 bases, with 14 bases between the two germline ends. Germline V lookup: CDR1 MNHEY, CDR2 SVGEGT. CDR3 length: 15 amino acids. Sequenced sample: blood. This chain links TRBV6-2 or TRBV6-3 with TRBJ1-5; D is possibly TRBD1 (5 bases). This clonotype was obtained from a woman in her 30s in good health. Here the CDR3 DNA reads TGTGCCAGCAGCCCGTGGAGCAGGGGCAATCAGCCCCAGCATTTT. Its translation: CASSPWSRGNQPQHF.